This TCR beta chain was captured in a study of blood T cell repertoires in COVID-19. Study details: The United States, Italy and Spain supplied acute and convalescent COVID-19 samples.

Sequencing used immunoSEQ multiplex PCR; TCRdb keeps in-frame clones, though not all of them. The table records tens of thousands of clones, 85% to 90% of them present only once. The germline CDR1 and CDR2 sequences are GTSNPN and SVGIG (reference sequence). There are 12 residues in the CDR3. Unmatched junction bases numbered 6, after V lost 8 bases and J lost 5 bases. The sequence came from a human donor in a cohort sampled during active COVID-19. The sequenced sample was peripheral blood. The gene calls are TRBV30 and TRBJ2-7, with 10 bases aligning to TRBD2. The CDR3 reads CARAGGPHEQYF. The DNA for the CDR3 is TGTGCCAGAGCGGGGGGGCCCCACGAGCAGTACTTC.